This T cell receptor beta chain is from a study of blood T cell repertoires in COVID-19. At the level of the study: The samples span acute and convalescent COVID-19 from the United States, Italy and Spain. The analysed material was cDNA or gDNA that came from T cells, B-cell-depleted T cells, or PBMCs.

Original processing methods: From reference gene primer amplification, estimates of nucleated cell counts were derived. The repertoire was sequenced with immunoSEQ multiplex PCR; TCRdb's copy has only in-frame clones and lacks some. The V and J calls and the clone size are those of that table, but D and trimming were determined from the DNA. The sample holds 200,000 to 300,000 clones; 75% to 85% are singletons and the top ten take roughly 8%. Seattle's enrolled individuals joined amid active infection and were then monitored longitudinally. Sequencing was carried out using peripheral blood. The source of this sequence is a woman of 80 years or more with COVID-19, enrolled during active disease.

The CDR3 nucleotides are TGTGCCAGCAGCTTAGGCGGGGGGCCTAGGGAGACCCAGTACTTC. It encodes CASSLGGGPRETQYF. The chain joins TRBV7-3 to TRBJ2-5, with 8 bases fitting TRBD2. Germline values: CDR1 SGHTA, CDR2 FQGTGA. The CDR3 runs 15 residues. V lost 2 bases, J lost 5 bases, and 7 bases stayed unmatched.